One and the same sample provided the 26 T cell receptor beta chains below, sequenced in a study of beta chain features in type 1 diabetes. The whole isolated RNA underwent reverse transcription, so sequencing captured expressed TCRB transcripts. The repertoire was sequenced with immunoSEQ multiplex PCR; TCRdb's copy has only in-frame clones and lacks some. The top ten clones hold approximately 0.05% of a sample with around 500,000 clones, 10% to 12% of them seen once. The sample taken for sequencing was naive CD4+ T cells from blood. Receptors originate from a woman between 18 and 29 years old in good health.

The chain carries TRBV30 and TRBJ1-1; 8 nucleotides align to TRBD1. The V and J ends lost 2 bases and 13 bases, in that order; junction bases with no gene match: 6. This CDR3 is built from 11 residues. In germline, CDR1 is GTSNPN, CDR2 SVGIG (reference sequence). In DNA, the CDR3 is TGTGCCTGGAGTCGACAGGGGACTTGTTTCTTT. Its protein is CAWSRQGTCFF.

This clone showed up just a few times. V gene TRBV4-2 combines with J gene TRBJ2-3, with 7 bases lining up with TRBD2. V was clipped by 2 bases and J by 2 bases; unmatched bases: 13. Per the germline V gene, CDR1 is LGHNA and CDR2 is YNFKEQ. This CDR3 contains 18 residues. The CDR3 nucleotides read TGTGCCAGCAGCCAATCCCGCGGGGGTTCCAGGGACACAGATACGCAGTATTTT. Translated: CASSQSRGGSRDTDTQYF.

This clone turned up a few times. CDR3 in amino acids: CSVAVRDRGRDEQFF. CDR3 nucleotides: TGCAGCGTGGCAGTAAGGGACAGGGGAAGGGATGAGCAGTTCTTC. V is TRBV29-1 and J is TRBJ2-1; 10 bases are a match to TRBD1. The V segment lost 6 bases and the J segment 8 bases; nucleotides outside the gene matches: 13. The CDR3 is made up of 15 amino acids. CDR1 and CDR2 (germline): SQVTM, ANQGSEA.

This clone was recorded a few times. The chain joins TRBV7-9 to TRBJ2-1, with D perhaps matching TRBD1 or TRBD2 (5 bases each). Looked up from germline, CDR1 is SEHNR and CDR2 is FQNEAQ (reference sequence). This CDR3 contains 11 residues. Deletions cut 3 bases from V and 10 bases from J, with 7 bases between. The CDR3, as DNA: TGTGCCAGCAGCTTGGGACGGGAGCAGTTCTTC. It yields the protein CASSLGREQFF.

This clone was counted a few times. The sample carries other DNA sequences with the same CDR3. The chain joins TRBV9 to TRBJ2-2, with 11 bases lining up with TRBD2. There are 16 residues in the CDR3. Trimming cost V 0 bases and J 4 bases; bases outside gene matches: 2. Germline CDR1 is SGDLS and CDR2 is YYNGEE. The CDR3 loop is CASSVGLAGTTGELFF. DNA of the CDR3: TGTGCCAGCAGCGTAGGACTAGCGGGGACCACCGGGGAGCTGTTTTTT.

Only a few counts were recorded for this clone. The chain employs TRBV7-8 and TRBJ2-1; the D gene is possibly TRBD1 (5 bases). The CDR3 is made up of 15 amino acids. V was trimmed by 3 bases and J by 7 bases, leaving 16 bases between them. Germline V lookup: CDR1 SGHVS, CDR2 FQNEAQ. The CDR3 loop reads CASSLLRQLSNEQFF. CDR3 in DNA: TGTGCCAGCAGCTTGCTTCGACAGCTCTCGAATGAGCAGTTCTTC.

This clone was seen more than once but under ten times. The rearrangement joins TRBV5-1 to TRBJ2-7, with D possibly being TRBD1 (6 bases). V was clipped by 2 bases and J by 3 bases, with 12 bases between them. Germline CDR1 and CDR2: SGHRS and YFSETQ. The CDR3 is made up of 14 amino acids. As DNA, the CDR3 is TGCGCCAGCAGCTTAAGGGGGACCCTCTACGAGCAGTACGTC. Amino acid sequence: CASSLRGTLYEQYV.

This clone has more than one count but fewer than ten. The chain joins TRBV10-3 to TRBJ2-3; maybe TRBD1 (5 bases). The CDR3 spans 12 residues. From germline, CDR1 is ENHRY and CDR2 SYGVKD. V dropped 6 bases and J dropped 9 bases, with 13 bases sitting between them. CDR3 DNA: TGTGCCATCAGCGCCCAGGGTGGGACGCAGTATTTT. It encodes CAISAQGGTQYF.

The CDR3 region is CSVRGDTQYF. The DNA for the CDR3 is TGCAGCGTCCGGGGTGATACGCAGTATTTT. The rearrangement links TRBV29-1 to TRBJ2-3; D is perhaps TRBD2 (5 bases). In germline, CDR1 is SQVTM, CDR2 ANQGSEA. The CDR3 consists of 10 residues. Deletions cut 6 bases from V and 6 bases from J, with 7 bases between.

This clone was counted a few times. The chain has TRBV7-8 and TRBJ2-6, with D uncertain. V lost 1 base and J 1 base, leaving 14 bases between the germline ends. In germline, CDR1 is SGHVS, CDR2 FQNEAQ. The CDR3 has 18 residues. CDR3 nucleotides: TGTGCCAGCAGCTTAGATGCTGGTGGGGTTTCTGGGGCCAACGTCCTGACTTTC. The encoded protein is CASSLDAGGVSGANVLTF.

A few counts support this clone. V is TRBV7-6 and J is TRBJ2-3; D is uncertain. CDR1 is SGHVS, CDR2 FNYEAQ, per germline. V was pared by 3 bases and J by 7 bases, with 8 bases between. The CDR3 sequence is 12 residues long. CDR3 coding DNA: TGTGCCAGCAGCTTGTCTTCAAATACGCAGTATTTT. Translation: CASSLSSNTQYF.

This clone was observed a few times. The V and J genes are TRBV19 and TRBJ2-7; possible D gene TRBD2, 5 bases. This CDR3 contains 14 residues. V was trimmed by 4 bases and J by 3 bases, leaving 13 bases between them. In germline, CDR1 is LNHDA, CDR2 SQIVND (reference sequence). CDR3 sequence: CASSTRGSFYEQYF. CDR3 sequence (DNA): TGTGCCAGTAGTACCCGCGGGTCCTTCTACGAGCAGTACTTC. The full variable domain, rest sourced from reference TRBV19 and TRBJ2-7, is DGGITQSPKYLFRKEGQNVTLSCEQNLNHDAMYWYRQDPGQGLRLIYYSQIVNDFQKGDIAEGYSVSREKKESFPLTVTSAQKNPTAFYLCASSTRGSFYEQYFGPGTRLTVT.

This chain connects TRBV20-1 to TRBJ2-2; D gene unclear. Looked up from germline, CDR1 is DFQATT and CDR2 is SNEGSKA (reference sequence). V was shortened by 6 bases and J by 5 bases, with 7 bases between the two germline ends. The CDR3 runs 11 residues. In DNA form, the CDR3 reads TGCAGTGCCATCAAGACCGGGGAGCTGTTTTTT. Encoded protein: CSAIKTGELFF.

This clone has a handful of counts. The V gene is TRBV2, the J gene TRBJ2-7; TRBD1 or TRBD2 may be the D gene (5 bases each). Between the trimmed V and J ends, which lost 6 bases and 5 bases, there was a span of 14 bases. There are 13 residues in the CDR3. CDR1 is SNHLY, CDR2 FYNNEI, per germline. The CDR3 reads CASSPWGRNEQYF. The CDR3, as DNA: TGTGCCAGCAGCCCATGGGGACGTAACGAGCAGTACTTC.

As DNA, the CDR3 is TGTGCCAGCACCGGGACAGGGGGTCCAGATACGCAGTATTTT. Amino acids: CASTGTGGPDTQYF. The chain has TRBV7-3 and TRBJ2-3, with 11 bases identical to TRBD1. CDR1 is SGHTA, CDR2 FQGTGA, per germline. The V segment lost 7 bases and the J segment 4 bases; nucleotides outside the gene matches: 4. This CDR3 has 14 residues.

This clone was recorded a few times. V is TRBV7-9 and J is TRBJ2-2; D gene unclear. CDR3 length equals 16 residues. CDR1 SEHNR and CDR2 FQNEAQ come from the germline V gene (reference sequence). V lost 2 bases and J 3 bases, leaving 13 bases between the germline ends. The CDR3 protein is CASSLRRFGDTGELFF. The CDR3 DNA reads TGTGCCAGCAGCTTACGCCGGTTTGGGGACACCGGGGAGCTGTTTTTT.

The sample holds a few counts of this clone. The CDR3 spells CASSFTSSTDTQYF. The CDR3 nucleotides read TGTGCCAGCAGCTTTACATCTAGCACAGATACGCAGTATTTT. The J gene is TRBJ2-3, the V gene TRBV7-9; D is undetermined. Germline V CDR1 and CDR2: SEHNR, FQNEAQ (reference sequence). The ends were cut back, 3 bases at V and 0 bases at J, with 7 bases in the middle. There are 14 residues in the CDR3. Full variable domain (remainder filled in from reference TRBV7-9 and TRBJ2-3): DTGVSQNPRHKITKRGQNVTFRCDPISEHNRLYWYRQTLGQGPEFLTYFQNEAQLEKSRLLSDRFSAERPKGSFSTLEIQRTEQGDSAMYLCASSFTSSTDTQYFGPGTRLTVL.

This clone was detected only a few times. V and J are TRBV7-2 and TRBJ2-6; TRBD2 is a possible D gene (6 bases). V was pared by 5 bases and J by 0 bases, with 11 bases between. The CDR3 has 16 residues. Germline loops: CDR1 SGHTA, CDR2 FQGNSA. CDR3 residues: CASSARGSSGANVLTF. The DNA of the CDR3 is TGTGCCAGCAGCGCCCGGGGGAGCTCTGGGGCCAACGTCCTGACTTTC.

This chain joins TRBV7-3 and TRBJ2-3; D might be TRBD1 or TRBD2, each matching 6 bases. Germline CDR1 is SGHTA and CDR2 is FQGTGA. This CDR3 is built from 14 residues. The V gene lost 2 bases and the J gene lost 5 bases, with 11 bases spanning the gap. The CDR3 coding sequence is TGTGCCAGCAGCTTATATGGGGGGCAAGATACGCAGTATTTT. Translating gives CASSLYGGQDTQYF.

This clone was observed a few times. This chain connects TRBV7-8 to TRBJ2-7; tentatively, D is TRBD1 (6 bases). This CDR3 comprises 14 residues. Germline values: CDR1 SGHVS, CDR2 FQNEAQ. V shed 5 bases and J shed 9 bases, with 20 bases lying between them. CDR3 sequence reads: CASSTRTDTWWQYV. The CDR3 DNA is TGTGCCAGCAGCACCCGGACAGATACTTGGTGGCAGTACGTC.

V and J are TRBV5-4 and TRBJ2-1; D possibly corresponds to TRBD2 (6 bases). The CDR3 totals 14 residues. The germline gives CDR1 SGHNT, CDR2 YYREEE (reference sequence). V lost 4 bases to trimming and J lost 5 bases, with 13 bases between them. CDR3: CASSTPGGDNEQFF. The DNA of the CDR3 is TGTGCCAGCAGCACCCCCGGAGGGGACAATGAGCAGTTCTTC. Complete variable domain (other parts from reference TRBV5-4 and TRBJ2-1): ETGVTQSPTHLIKTRGQQVTLRCSSQSGHNTVSWYQQALGQGPQFIFQYYREEENGRGNFPPRFSGLQFPNYSSELNVNALELDDSALYLCASSTPGGDNEQFFGPGTRLTVL.

This clone has a handful of counts. The chain is built from TRBV7-9 and TRBJ2-5; D remains ambiguous. Germline loops: CDR1 SEHNR, CDR2 FQNEAQ (reference sequence). Trimming took 3 bases from V and 7 from J, leaving 12 bases between them. The CDR3 runs 13 residues. The CDR3 is CASSFPVLATQYF. The CDR3 DNA sequence: TGTGCCAGCAGCTTTCCGGTCCTCGCGACCCAGTACTTC. The full variable domain, its missing parts supplied by reference TRBV7-9 and TRBJ2-5, is DTGVSQNPRHKITKRGQNVTFRCDPISEHNRLYWYRQTLGQGPEFLTYFQNEAQLEKSRLLSDRFSAERPKGSFSTLEIQRTEQGDSAMYLCASSFPVLATQYFGPGTRLLVL.

Only a few counts were recorded for this clone. The chain uses TRBV28 and TRBJ2-3; 8 positions agree with TRBD2. V shed 5 bases, J shed 0 bases, and the junction held 7 bases outside the gene matches. This CDR3 is built from 16 residues. Germline CDR1 reads MDHEN; CDR2 reads SYDVKM. CDR3 DNA sequence: TGTGCCAGCAGTGAAGCGGGGGCCACTAGCACAGATACGCAGTATTTT. Amino acid sequence: CASSEAGATSTDTQYF.

This clone was counted between two and nine times. The chain uses TRBV7-2 and TRBJ2-1; TRBD1 matches 8 bases. J gave up 15 bases and V 6 bases, and 16 bases lay outside the gene matches. Germline CDR1 SGHTA, CDR2 FQGNSA. This CDR3 contains 14 residues. CDR3 sequence (DNA): TGTGCCAGCAGTCTGCCCGGGACAGGCCGTTCTGTGTTCTTC. Translating it yields CASSLPGTGRSVFF.

This clone has just a few counts. The chain recombines TRBV5-5 with TRBJ2-7; 7 bases agree with TRBD1. The CDR3 is 14 amino acids. After removal of 1 base from V and 3 bases from J, the junction contained 4 bases not matched to a gene. CDR1 SGHKS and CDR2 YYEKEE come from the germline V gene (reference sequence). The CDR3 DNA reads as TGTGCCAGCAGCTTGTGGGGACAGATCTACGAGCAGTACTTC. Translated, it gives CASSLWGQIYEQYF.

This clone has more than one count but fewer than ten. The chain combines TRBV7-9 with TRBJ2-5; possibly TRBD2 for D (6 bases). This CDR3 contains 13 residues. Deletions cut 3 bases from V and 5 bases from J, with 10 bases between. CDR1 is SEHNR and CDR2 is FQNEAQ in the germline V gene (reference sequence). In nucleotides, the CDR3 is TGTGCCAGCAGCTTCTTAGGGAGGGAGACCCAGTACTTC. It codes for CASSFLGRETQYF.